This T cell receptor beta chain was sequenced in a study of radiation and T cells in renal cell carcinoma. Specified time point: blood 2 weeks post-SBRT. Treatment meaning: 15 Gy SBRT to primary tumor, nephrectomy 4 weeks later. Blood was sampled at baseline, 2 weeks and 4 weeks after SBRT. The patient's renal cell carcinoma had clear cell pathology. From germline, CDR1 is SGHNT and CDR2 YYREEE (reference sequence). V lost 0 bases to trimming and J lost 4 bases, with 18 bases between them. CDR3 length: 17 amino acids. Data came from immunoSEQ multiplex PCR; TCRdb stores just in-frame clones and leaves some out. The sample holds roughly 130,000 clones, 75% to 85% seen once. This clone was recorded only once.

The rearrangement uses TRBV5-4 and TRBJ2-3; D may match TRBD1 or TRBD2 (6 bases each). This clonotype was obtained from a woman aged 60 to 75 with renal cell carcinoma. Sequences were derived from blood, sampled from a patient whose treatment included radiotherapy and nephrectomy. The CDR3 DNA sequence: TGTGCCAGCAGCTTGGATCGGTGGGGGGCGCGGGCAGATACGCAGTATTTT. Translated: CASSLDRWGARADTQYF.